Below, 8 T cell receptor beta chains from the same sample are listed, as sequenced in a study of cytomegalovirus exposure and HLA in healthy donors. It was with 60 Vbeta and 13 Jbeta primers that the PCR ran. TCRdb keeps only in-frame clones here, not all; method: immunoSEQ multiplex PCR. This sample yields over 200,000 clones, of which about 83% are seen a single time; over 1% belongs to the top ten. The specimen was PBMCs. The receptors stem from a human donor in good health.

The CDR3 spells CASGFPGWGDTEAFF. In DNA form, the CDR3 reads TGTGCTAGTGGTTTTCCAGGGTGGGGGGACACTGAAGCTTTCTTT. The chain combines TRBV12-5 with TRBJ1-1, with TRBD1 as a possible D gene (5 bases). Germline assignment: CDR1 LGHNT and CDR2 FRNRAP. V was cut by 3 bases and J by 3 bases, with 14 bases left in between. This CDR3 comprises 15 residues.

This chain links TRBV18 with TRBJ1-1, with unresolved D. Germline V gene lookup returns CDR1 KGHSH and CDR2 LQKENI. V was shortened by 3 bases and J by 2 bases, with 7 bases between the two germline ends. This CDR3 has 13 amino acids. The CDR3 bases are TGTGCCAGCTCACCCAACAGTAACACTGAAGCTTTCTTT. This encodes CASSPNSNTEAFF.

The chain combines TRBV27 with TRBJ1-1; TRBD1 matches at 7 bases. The V and J ends lost 3 bases and 2 bases, in that order; junction bases with no gene match: 3. CDR1 is MNHEY, CDR2 SMNVEV, per germline (reference sequence). The CDR3 consists of 14 residues. The CDR3 region is CASSFLGGNTEAFF. The CDR3 region has the DNA TGTGCCAGCAGTTTCTTAGGGGGCAACACTGAAGCTTTCTTT.

This sequence joins TRBV6-4 and TRBJ2-1; tentative D call: TRBD2 (5 bases). With 7 bases removed from V and 2 bases from J, the gap between germline ends came to 6 bases. The CDR3 runs 12 residues. CDR1 is MRHNA, CDR2 SNTAGT, per germline. CDR3 DNA: TGTGCCAGCACCGGGACCTACAATGAGCAGTTCTTC. Protein sequence: CASTGTYNEQFF.

This chain joins TRBV28 and TRBJ2-7; 10 bases are a match to TRBD2. The CDR3 runs to 15 residues. V shed 3 bases, J shed 2 bases, and the junction held 4 bases outside the gene matches. Germline lookup yields CDR1 MDHEN and CDR2 SYDVKM. The CDR3 DNA reads as TGTGCCAGCAGTTTTACTAGCGGGACCCCCTACGAGCAGTACTTC. This gives the protein CASSFTSGTPYEQYF.

This chain uses TRBV7-9 with TRBJ2-5, with TRBD1 as a possible D gene (5 bases). Germline V CDR1 and CDR2: SEHNR, FQNEAQ (reference sequence). V lost 1 base and J 4 bases, leaving 13 bases between the germline ends. CDR3 size: 15 residues. CDR3 protein: CASSLGGSGLETQYF. CDR3 bases: TGTGCCAGCAGCTTAGGTGGTTCAGGGCTAGAGACCCAGTACTTC.

The chain recombines TRBV5-1 with TRBJ1-1; 7 positions agree with TRBD1. Losses at the gene ends were 4 bases for V and 0 bases for J; bases not matched to a gene: 3. Germline CDR1 SGHRS, CDR2 YFSETQ. The CDR3 contains 14 residues. In nucleotides, the CDR3 is TGCGCCAGCAGCGACAGGGTAGTGAACACTGAAGCTTTCTTT. This sequence encodes CASSDRVVNTEAFF.

This clone was observed a single time. The J gene is TRBJ2-1, the V gene TRBV27; TRBD1 agrees at 7 bases. The ends lost 5 bases at V and 0 bases at J; junction bases unmatched: 7. Germline values: CDR1 MNHEY, CDR2 SMNVEV (reference sequence). The CDR3 is 16 residues long. The CDR3 DNA sequence: TGTGCCAGCAGTGTGACAGGGTGGGGCTCCTACAATGAGCAGTTCTTC. Translation gives CASSVTGWGSYNEQFF.